Described below is a single T cell receptor beta chain sequence and its context. Read data end 3 residues before the CDR3 end; the end is taken from the germline J gene. This specimen belongs to a study of T cells in women clearing cervical HPV infection. About the research overall: With HLA typing for only a few women, HLA confounding remains possible.

Profiled with immunoSEQ multiplex PCR; TCRdb holds only in-frame clones, not every one. The table for this sample gives over 15,000 clones. All donors had a single incident cervical HPV16 infection, not prevalent. The CDR3 runs to 15 residues. CDR1 and CDR2 from the germline V gene are SGHNT and YENEEA. V shed 0 bases and J 4 bases; nucleotides not matched to a gene: 2. This receptor was taken from a woman between 18 and 70 years old with a cervical HPV16 infection that either progressed to CIN3+ or cleared (not recorded which). This rearrangement joins TRBV11-3 to TRBJ2-1; 8 bases map to TRBD1. The sequencing sample was made of blood buffy coat. The CDR3 is CASSLEGQGYNEQFF. Partial CDR3 DNA: TGTGCCAGCAGCTTAGAAGGACAGGGTTACAATGAG.